A single sample is the source of the 21 T cell receptor beta chains below, sequenced in a study of blood T cell repertoires in COVID-19. Some clones are missing from TCRdb's copy, which holds only in-frame ones; the method was immunoSEQ multiplex PCR. Altogether 70,000 to 85,000 clones are present, 85% to 95% being singletons, with the ten largest covering approximately 4.8%. The sample comprised peripheral blood. All receptors come from a woman aged 55-69 years with active COVID-19.

The chain joins TRBV29-1 to TRBJ2-1; TRBD2 matches at 7 bases. After removal of 7 bases from V and 2 bases from J, the junction contained 11 bases not matched to a gene. The CDR3 runs 15 residues. Per germline, CDR1 SQVTM and CDR2 ANQGSEA. In nucleotides, the CDR3 is TGCAGCGCCTCAAGGGGAGGGAAGACCTACAATGAGCAGTTCTTC. Its protein product is CSASRGGKTYNEQFF.

This chain connects TRBV28 to TRBJ1-2, with 8 bases identical to TRBD1. Germline lookup yields CDR1 MDHEN and CDR2 SYDVKM. This CDR3 comprises 18 residues. V trimming: 7 bases; J trimming: 1 base; junction bases outside the gene matches: 17. CDR3 sequence: CASTPMGPGGHFNYGYTF. The CDR3 bases are TGTGCCAGCACCCCTATGGGGCCAGGGGGCCACTTTAACTATGGCTACACCTTC.

The V and J genes are TRBV28 and TRBJ2-7, with no clear D. The CDR3 is made up of 14 amino acids. The V end lost 6 bases, the J end lost 3 bases, and 15 bases lay between the germline ends. Germline V CDR1 and CDR2: MDHEN, SYDVKM. The CDR3 DNA reads TGTGCCAGCAGCCCCTCAACAGAGAACTACGAGCAGTACTTC. Translation: CASSPSTENYEQYF. The full variable domain, with the rest looked up from reference TRBV28 and TRBJ2-7, is DVKVTQSSRYLVKRTGEKVFLECVQDMDHENMFWYRQDPGLGLRLIYFSYDVKMKEKGDIPEGYSVSREKKERFSLILESASTNQTSMYLCASSPSTENYEQYFGPGTRLTVT.

This chain's CDR3 is CASSLAAAGLAGSYEQFF. The CDR3 region has the DNA TGTGCCAGCAGCTTAGCGGCCGCGGGCCTAGCGGGATCATATGAGCAGTTCTTC. The chain joins TRBV7-9 to TRBJ2-1, with 9 positions matching TRBD2. This CDR3 comprises 18 residues. V shed 0 bases, J shed 8 bases, and the junction held 14 bases outside the gene matches. Germline V gene sequence: CDR1 SEHNR, CDR2 FQNEAQ (reference sequence).

This sequence joins TRBV20-1 and TRBJ2-7, with D possibly matching TRBD2 (7 bases). V shed 3 bases and J shed 7 bases, with 19 bases lying between them. Germline V gives CDR1 DFQATT, CDR2 SNEGSKA (reference sequence). The CDR3 consists of 14 residues. DNA of the CDR3: TGCAGTGCTAGTTGGCGGGGGACACTGGGGGAGCAGTACTTC. Amino acids: CSASWRGTLGEQYF.

This clone was seen only a few times. The chain links TRBV15 to TRBJ1-4; D unresolved. The germline CDR1 and CDR2 sequences are LNHNV and YYDKDF (reference sequence). The CDR3 has 14 residues. V lost 5 bases and J 3 bases, leaving 10 bases between the germline ends. This chain's CDR3 is CATSALRANEKLFF. The CDR3 DNA is TGTGCCACCAGCGCCCTCCGGGCTAATGAAAAACTGTTTTTT.

The chain is built from TRBV9 and TRBJ2-1, with a tentative D call TRBD2 (7 bases). Trimming stripped 4 bases from V and 0 bases from J, with 11 bases between. CDR1 and CDR2 (germline): SGDLS, YYNGEE. This CDR3 is 15 amino acids long. For the CDR3, the DNA is TGTGCCAGCAGCACGGGGGGCATCTCCTACAATGAGCAGTTCTTC. Translating it yields CASSTGGISYNEQFF.

V gene TRBV6-5 combines with J gene TRBJ2-1; weak D call: TRBD1 (5 bases). Looked up from germline, CDR1 is MNHEY and CDR2 is SVGAGI. The CDR3 consists of 14 residues. V lost 3 bases, J lost 4 bases, and 10 bases lay in between. The CDR3: CASSYDQGYNEQFF. The CDR3, as DNA: TGTGCCAGCAGTTATGATCAGGGTTACAATGAGCAGTTCTTC.

The V gene is TRBV24-1, the J gene TRBJ2-3; 10 bases map to TRBD2. Losses at the gene ends were 0 bases for V and 4 bases for J; bases not matched to a gene: 6. Germline V gene sequence: CDR1 KGHDR, CDR2 SFDVKD. This CDR3 is built from 17 residues. CDR3 amino acids: CATSDLTGTSDADTQYF. CDR3 coding DNA: TGTGCCACCAGTGATTTGACCGGGACTAGCGATGCAGATACGCAGTATTTT.

This clone came up once. The J gene is TRBJ1-1, the V gene TRBV7-2, with a possible D match to TRBD1 (5 bases). This CDR3 spans 13 amino acids. V was clipped by 0 bases and J by 7 bases, with 9 bases between them. Germline V gene sequence: CDR1 SGHTA, CDR2 FQGNSA. Here the CDR3 DNA reads TGTGCCAGCAGCTTAGCAGGGGTGGGTGAAGCTTTCTTT. Its protein is CASSLAGVGEAFF.

The chain has TRBV9 and TRBJ2-5; TRBD2 matches at 8 bases. Germline V gene lookup returns CDR1 SGDLS and CDR2 YYNGEE. V shed 0 bases and J 5 bases; nucleotides not matched to a gene: 9. This CDR3 comprises 16 residues. CDR3 nucleotides: TGTGCCAGCAGCGTAGTTAGCGGGACTCCCTTGGAGACCCAGTACTTC. It is translated as CASSVVSGTPLETQYF. Supplemented by reference TRBV9 and TRBJ2-5, the full variable domain reads DSGVTQTPKHLITATGQRVTLRCSPRSGDLSVYWYQQSLDQGLQFLIQYYNGEERAKGNILERFSAQQFPDLHSELNLSSLELGDSALYFCASSVVSGTPLETQYFGPGTRLLVL.

The rearrangement joins TRBV11-2 to TRBJ2-7, with 11 bases lining up with TRBD2. Germline V gene lookup returns CDR1 SGHAT and CDR2 FQNNGV. V trimming: 5 bases; J trimming: 1 base; junction bases outside the gene matches: 4. CDR3 length: 15 residues. CDR3 coding DNA: TGTGCCAGCAGCACCAGACTAGCGGGGTCCTACGAGCAGTACTTC. Translated: CASSTRLAGSYEQYF.

This chain links TRBV10-3 with TRBJ2-3; 12 bases line up with TRBD1. V dropped 9 bases and J dropped 2; count of bases not matched to a gene: 0. This CDR3 has 13 amino acids. Germline CDR1 ENHRY, CDR2 SYGVKD. This CDR3 reads CAMGQGATDTQYF. In nucleotides, the CDR3 is TGTGCCATGGGACAGGGGGCCACAGATACGCAGTATTTT.

The V gene is TRBV6-1, the J gene TRBJ2-5, with 8 positions matching TRBD2. The V segment lost 0 bases and the J segment 7 bases; nucleotides outside the gene matches: 7. The CDR3 has 15 amino acids. In germline, CDR1 is MNHNS, CDR2 SASEGT. The CDR3 sequence: CASSEARGEGGTQYF. The CDR3 DNA reads as TGTGCCAGCAGTGAAGCGCGGGGGGAGGGCGGGACCCAGTACTTC.

The rearrangement joins TRBV5-5 to TRBJ2-7, with 9 bases that match TRBD1. CDR3 length: 15 amino acids. The germline V gene encodes CDR1 SGHKS and CDR2 YYEKEE (reference sequence). The V gene end was trimmed by 5 bases and the J gene end by 7 bases; junction bases not matched to a gene: 13. The CDR3 DNA follows: TGTGCCAGCAGACGCGTTGGGACAGGGCGTTATGAGCAGTACTTC. It is translated as CASRRVGTGRYEQYF.

In its sample, this clone was seen once. The J gene is TRBJ2-3, the V gene TRBV2; D possibly corresponds to TRBD2 (6 bases). The CDR3 runs to 16 residues. Trimming removed 5 bases from V and 2 bases from J, with 17 bases in between. Germline-derived CDR1 and CDR2 are SNHLY and FYNNEI. In DNA, the CDR3 is TGTGCCAGCAGTCGGGGACGGCGGGGACTCACAGATACGCAGTATTTT. This translates into CASSRGRRGLTDTQYF.

V is TRBV7-9 and J is TRBJ2-5, with 10 bases lining up with TRBD1. The CDR3 loop spans 18 amino acids. CDR1 is SEHNR, CDR2 FQNEAQ, per germline (reference sequence). With V trimmed by 2 bases and J by 1 base, 10 bases remained unmatched. CDR3 in DNA: TGTGCCAGCAGCTTAAGAGCCTACGGGACAGGGGTCCAAGAGACCCAGTACTTC. This encodes CASSLRAYGTGVQETQYF. Supplemented by reference TRBV7-9 and TRBJ2-5, the full variable domain reads DTGVSQNPRHKITKRGQNVTFRCDPISEHNRLYWYRQTLGQGPEFLTYFQNEAQLEKSRLLSDRFSAERPKGSFSTLEIQRTEQGDSAMYLCASSLRAYGTGVQETQYFGPGTRLLVL.

V usage is TRBV2 and J usage is TRBJ2-6; TRBD1 matches 9 bases. This CDR3 region has 15 residues. V gave up 5 bases and J gave up 2 bases; unmatched junction bases: 1. Per the germline V gene, CDR1 is SNHLY and CDR2 is FYNNEI. The CDR3: CASSRQGAGANVLTF. CDR3 nucleotides: TGTGCCAGCAGTCGACAGGGGGCTGGGGCCAACGTCCTGACTTTC.

In DNA form, the CDR3 reads TGTGCCAGCAGGGAAGCGGGTGCCTCCTACGAGCAGTACTTC. It translates to CASREAGASYEQYF. The chain employs TRBV27 and TRBJ2-7; possibly TRBD2 for D (6 bases). This CDR3 has 14 residues. Per the germline V gene, CDR1 is MNHEY and CDR2 is SMNVEV (reference sequence). Trimming took off 6 bases at V and 0 bases at J, with 12 bases between the two ends.

CDR3 region: CASSASNSYGYTF. CDR3 nucleotide sequence: TGTGCCAGCAGTGCCTCAAACAGCTATGGCTACACCTTC. J is TRBJ1-2 and V is TRBV6-4; D ambiguous. This CDR3 has 13 residues. Germline V CDR1 and CDR2: MRHNA, SNTAGT. Trimming took 4 bases from V and 4 from J, leaving 10 bases between them.

The rearrangement joins TRBV30 to TRBJ1-2; TRBD1 matches at 8 bases. The CDR3 extends over 16 amino acids. CDR1 is GTSNPN and CDR2 is SVGIG in the germline V gene (reference sequence). V shed 0 bases, J shed 4 bases, and the junction held 10 bases outside the gene matches. The CDR3 region has the DNA TGTGCCTGGAGTGTAAGGTCAACAGGGGGAATCTATGGCTACACCTTC. This translates into CAWSVRSTGGIYGYTF.